This section outlines one T cell receptor beta chain sequence together with its context. Method: immunoSEQ multiplex PCR; TCRdb's copy keeps in-frame clones and lacks some. The sample consists of 210,000 or so clones, roughly nine tenths of them appearing once. This record comes from a study of control samples from healthy donors and cancer patients. Trimming cost V 1 base and J 7 bases, with 10 bases left between them. The germline CDR1 and CDR2 sequences are MNHNS and SASEGT. The CDR3 is 13 amino acids. The rearrangement joins TRBV6-1 to TRBJ1-2; weak D call: TRBD1 (5 bases). What was sequenced was blood. The TCR sequence derives from a young man in good health. The CDR3 DNA is TGTGCCAGCAGTGAAGATGTCAGGGCTGGCTACACCTTC. Protein product: CASSEDVRAGYTF.